This entry describes one T cell receptor beta chain. Its antigen is undetermined. The repertoire was sequenced with immunoSEQ multiplex PCR; TCRdb's copy has only in-frame clones and lacks some. This table has roughly 150,000 clones, 90% appearing once. The data are from a study of T cell responses to AZD1222 COVID-19 vaccine. Study-wide results and caveats: Vaccine-associated CD4 TCRs ranged over spike, dominating at 160-218 and 743-854. Sampled repertoires all dated from after the peak T cell response.

The CDR3 sequence is 13 residues long. From germline, CDR1 is MNHEY and CDR2 SVGAGI. The V and J ends lost 4 bases and 0 bases respectively, with 4 bases between them. The source of this sequence is an adult in good health. The starting material was peripheral blood, obtained on day 0 of AZD1222 vaccination. The chain combines TRBV6-5 with TRBJ1-5; D unclear. The CDR3 nucleotides are TGTGCCAGCAGTTCGAATAGCAATCAGCCCCAGCATTTT. Amino acid sequence: CASSSNSNQPQHF.